One and the same sample provided the 22 T cell receptor beta chains below, sequenced in a study of T cells after yellow fever vaccination. MiXCR, applied by TCRdb to the 5' RACE reads, yields one record per CDR3 protein. The sample lists 400,000 or so distinct CDR3 sequences; 6.2% were seen once. This sample comprised PBMCs, obtained 5 days after the yellow fever booster vaccination. These receptors all come from a young man who received the YFV17D yellow fever vaccine.

The V call is TRBV29-1, the J call TRBJ2-3; TRBD2 matches 9 bases. This CDR3 spans 15 amino acids. After removal of 4 bases from V and 0 bases from J, the junction contained 5 bases not matched to a gene. Germline V CDR1 and CDR2: SQVTM, ANQGSEA. The DNA for the CDR3 is TGCAGCGTTGTAGTAGCGGGAGTGAGCACAGATACGCAGTATTTT. As protein: CSVVVAGVSTDTQYF.

This clonotype was detected only a few times. The chain has TRBV5-1 and TRBJ2-3, with TRBD2 identical over 14 bases. The CDR3 has 18 amino acids. CDR1 is SGHRS, CDR2 YFSETQ, per germline. The V and J ends lost 3 bases and 3 bases, in that order; junction bases with no gene match: 9. The CDR3 coding sequence is TGCGCCAGCAGCTCCCTGACTAGCGGGAGGGCCATAACAGATACGCAGTATTTT. Translating gives CASSSLTSGRAITDTQYF.

This clonotype was detected ten times or more. This rearrangement joins TRBV3-1 to TRBJ2-2, with 8 bases lining up with TRBD2. CDR3 length equals 17 residues. The junction had 4 bases not matched to a gene; V was cut back by 0 bases and J by 1 base. Germline CDR1 and CDR2: LGHDT and YNNKEL (reference sequence). In DNA, the CDR3 is TGTGCCAGCAGCCAAGAGGGTAGCGGGGTGAACACCGGGGAGCTGTTTTTT. Translation: CASSQEGSGVNTGELFF.

This clonotype was counted only a few times. V is TRBV12-3 or TRBV12-4 and J is TRBJ1-1; D gene unclear. Trimming stripped 0 bases from V and 1 base from J, with 9 bases between. The CDR3 runs to 15 residues. For the CDR3, the DNA is TGTGCCAGCAGTTTAGCGAAGGGTTCGAACACTGAAGCTTTCTTT. Translating gives CASSLAKGSNTEAFF.

The table lists this clonotype with a few counts. V usage is TRBV6-5 and J usage is TRBJ2-5; no definite D call. CDR1 and CDR2 (germline): MNHEY, SVGAGI. The ends were cut back, 4 bases at V and 3 bases at J, with 9 bases in the middle. The CDR3 is 13 amino acids. CDR3 loop: CASSSIAEETQYF. CDR3 coding DNA: TGTGCCAGCAGTTCGATAGCAGAAGAGACCCAGTACTTC.

The V call is TRBV20-1, the J call TRBJ2-5; TRBD2 matches 14 bases. The CDR3 runs to 19 residues. Germline loops: CDR1 DFQATT, CDR2 SNEGSKA (reference sequence). J lost 2 bases, V lost 5 bases, and 16 bases had no gene match. The CDR3 protein is CSAAALGLAGGADQETQYF. CDR3 DNA: TGCAGTGCTGCCGCACTAGGACTAGCGGGAGGTGCGGATCAAGAGACCCAGTACTTC.

This clonotype was counted many times. The chain is built from TRBV6-5 and TRBJ2-2; the match to TRBD1 covers 8 bases. The CDR3 is 15 amino acids. J gave up 4 bases and V 5 bases, and 6 bases lay outside the gene matches. Germline loops: CDR1 MNHEY, CDR2 SVGAGI. The CDR3: CASSLQGVATGELFF. CDR3 bases: TGTGCCAGCAGTCTACAGGGGGTGGCCACCGGGGAGCTGTTTTTT.

This clonotype was counted only a few times. This rearrangement joins TRBV4-3 to TRBJ2-6; 9 nucleotides match TRBD1. There are 18 residues in the CDR3. Trimming cost V 0 bases and J 1 base; bases outside gene matches: 4. The V gene's germline CDR1 is LGHNA and CDR2 YSLEER. CDR3 protein: CASSQEYRGRSGANVLTF. The CDR3 region has the DNA TGCGCCAGCAGCCAAGAATACAGGGGGCGGTCTGGGGCCAACGTCCTGACTTTC.

The genes are TRBV20-1 and TRBJ1-2; 7 nucleotides agree with TRBD1. CDR3 length: 14 amino acids. The germline V gene encodes CDR1 DFQATT and CDR2 SNEGSKA (reference sequence). The ends lost 5 bases at V and 8 bases at J; junction bases unmatched: 14. CDR3: CSAHPERGRGGYTF. DNA for the CDR3: TGCAGTGCTCACCCCGAAAGGGGGCGAGGAGGCTACACCTTC.

This clonotype was detected only a few times. The CDR3 nucleotides read TGTGCCAGCAGCGCCCCGCCAGGGTCGCACACCGGGGAGCTGTTTTTT. Translation: CASSAPPGSHTGELFF. The rearrangement uses TRBV14 and TRBJ2-2; tentatively, D is TRBD1 (5 bases). V gave up 5 bases and J gave up 3 bases, with 16 bases separating them. The germline V gene encodes CDR1 SGHDN and CDR2 FVKESK. The CDR3 has 16 residues.

V is TRBV5-1 and J is TRBJ2-1; the D gene is possibly TRBD2 (6 bases). The V end lost 5 bases, the J end lost 5 bases, and 17 bases lay between the germline ends. This CDR3 comprises 15 residues. Looked up from germline, CDR1 is SGHRS and CDR2 is YFSETQ. Written as DNA, the CDR3 is TGCGCCAGCAGGGTTACGGGAGAGGTCGACAATGAGCAGTTCTTC. Translated, it gives CASRVTGEVDNEQFF.

This clonotype occurred many times. The chain employs TRBV7-2 and TRBJ2-1; 10 positions match TRBD1. The J segment lost 6 bases and the V segment lost 4 bases, leaving 3 bases of the junction unmatched. CDR3 size: 14 residues. From germline, CDR1 is SGHTA and CDR2 FQGNSA. CDR3 sequence reads: CASSSRQGANEQFF. The CDR3 region has the DNA TGTGCCAGCAGCTCGAGACAGGGGGCCAATGAGCAGTTCTTC.

This clonotype turned up a few times. The chain links TRBV5-4 to TRBJ2-1, with TRBD2 matching 10 bases. V gave up 6 bases and J gave up 6 bases; unmatched junction bases: 12. Germline CDR1 is SGHNT and CDR2 is YYREEE (reference sequence). The CDR3 has 16 residues. CDR3 protein: CASTSGSTTSLNEQFF. CDR3 nucleotide sequence: TGTGCCAGCACTAGCGGGAGTACCACTAGCCTCAATGAGCAGTTCTTC. The full variable domain, in which reference TRBV5-4 and TRBJ2-1 provide the parts outside the CDR3, is ETGVTQSPTHLIKTRGQQVTLRCSSQSGHNTVSWYQQALGQGPQFIFQYYREEENGRGNFPPRFSGLQFPNYSSELNVNALELDDSALYLCASTSGSTTSLNEQFFGPGTRLTVL.

This clonotype was recorded at least ten times. The CDR3 region is CASSLGERNEQFF. The CDR3 DNA sequence: TGTGCCAGCAGCTTAGGCGAGCGGAATGAGCAGTTCTTC. The chain combines TRBV11-3 with TRBJ2-1, with TRBD2 as a possible D gene (5 bases). Trimming removed 1 base from V and 7 bases from J, with 8 bases in between. Per germline, CDR1 SGHNT and CDR2 YENEEA. This CDR3 has 13 residues.

The CDR3 here is CASRTGFNEQFF. In nucleotides, the CDR3 is TGTGCCAGCAGAACAGGGTTCAATGAGCAGTTCTTC. The rearrangement links TRBV6-5 to TRBJ2-1; maybe TRBD1 (6 bases). CDR1 and CDR2 from the germline V gene are MNHEY and SVGAGI. Trimming took 6 bases from V and 6 from J, leaving 9 bases between them. CDR3 length equals 12 residues.

This clonotype was detected ten times or more. V gene TRBV20-1 combines with J gene TRBJ2-7; 11 bases align to TRBD2. Germline V lookup: CDR1 DFQATT, CDR2 SNEGSKA (reference sequence). CDR3 length: 17 amino acids. J gave up 5 bases and V 3 bases, and 15 bases lay outside the gene matches. CDR3 protein: CSASILAGAQGVHEQYF. The CDR3, as DNA: TGCAGTGCTAGTATACTAGCGGGAGCCCAGGGCGTACACGAGCAGTACTTC.

This clonotype was counted a few times. J is TRBJ1-5 and V is TRBV30; D perhaps matches TRBD1 (5 bases). Germline V gene sequence: CDR1 GTSNPN, CDR2 SVGIG (reference sequence). This CDR3 has 15 amino acids. The V end lost 2 bases, the J end lost 5 bases, and 16 bases lay between the germline ends. The CDR3 region has the DNA TGTGCCTGGAGTTATAAGGGGAGAAATGATCAGCCCCAGCATTTT. Amino acid sequence: CAWSYKGRNDQPQHF. The variable domain in full, with the rest retrieved from reference TRBV30 and TRBJ1-5, is SQTIHQWPATLVQPVGSPLSLECTVEGTSNPNLYWYRQAAGRGLQLLFYSVGIGQISSEVPQNLSASRPQDRQFILSSKKLLLSDSGFYLCAWSYKGRNDQPQHFGDGTRLSIL.

This clonotype came up many times. The chain has TRBV28 and TRBJ1-5; the D gene is possibly TRBD1 (6 bases). The CDR3 loop spans 16 amino acids. V dropped 6 bases and J dropped 1 base, with 16 bases sitting between them. Germline loops: CDR1 MDHEN, CDR2 SYDVKM. The CDR3 protein is CASSETTGTSNQPQHF. The DNA of the CDR3 is TGTGCCAGCAGCGAAACTACAGGGACAAGCAATCAGCCCCAGCATTTT.

This clonotype showed up just a few times. The chain has TRBV28 and TRBJ2-5, with 9 bases lining up with TRBD1. CDR1 MDHEN and CDR2 SYDVKM come from the germline V gene. Trimming removed 3 bases from V and 5 bases from J; junction bases left unmatched: 4. This CDR3 contains 14 residues. The CDR3 loop is CASSLRQGVETQYF. CDR3 in DNA: TGTGCCAGCAGTTTGAGACAGGGGGTCGAGACCCAGTACTTC.

The table lists this clonotype with a few counts. V gene TRBV5-5 combines with J gene TRBJ2-6, with D perhaps matching TRBD2 (5 bases). V was pared by 1 base and J by 1 base, with 12 bases between. This CDR3 region has 17 residues. CDR1 is SGHKS and CDR2 is YYEKEE in the germline V gene (reference sequence). The CDR3 sequence: CASSLTGSGSGANVLTF. The CDR3 DNA is TGTGCCAGCAGCTTGACGGGCTCGGGGTCTGGGGCCAACGTCCTGACTTTC.

The sample holds a few counts of this clonotype. This sequence joins TRBV25-1 and TRBJ2-5; 10 bases are shared with TRBD1. The germline V gene encodes CDR1 MGHDK and CDR2 SYGVNS. V dropped 7 bases and J dropped 4; count of bases not matched to a gene: 9. The CDR3 totals 15 residues. The CDR3 protein is CASMVTGGERETQYF. The CDR3 DNA reads as TGTGCCAGCATGGTGACAGGGGGCGAGCGAGAGACCCAGTACTTC.

This clonotype was seen more than once but under ten times. V is TRBV7-9 and J is TRBJ2-3; tentative D call: TRBD1 (6 bases). Germline V gene sequence: CDR1 SEHNR, CDR2 FQNEAQ (reference sequence). V gave up 5 bases and J gave up 0 bases, with 18 bases separating them. CDR3 size: 17 residues. In DNA form, the CDR3 reads TGTGCCAGCAGCCCCCCAGGACAGAGCTTAAGCACAGATACGCAGTATTTT. Protein sequence: CASSPPGQSLSTDTQYF.